This section outlines one TCR beta chain sequence together with its context. The target antigen is unknown. TCRdb's table, derived via immunoSEQ multiplex PCR, lists solely in-frame clones and lacks some. The sample contains tens of thousands of clones, about nine tenths of which appear only once. The CDR3 is made up of 16 amino acids. V was shortened by 4 bases and J by 7 bases, with 23 bases between the two germline ends. CDR1 and CDR2 from the germline V gene are MNHEY and SVGAGI. This specimen belongs to a study of graft-versus-host responses after intestinal transplantation. Study as a whole: Multivisceral, liver-intestinal, or isolated intestinal transplants were given to recipients. Induction with anti-thymocyte globulin, then tacrolimus and steroids for approximately three years, was given to all recipients. General study findings and limits: Early HvG declines after transplant were associated with peak circulating GvH clone levels. GvH clones were identified in recipient marrow, with some first appearing in ileum or blood.

This sequence joins TRBV6-5 and TRBJ2-7, with D possibly being TRBD1 or TRBD2 (5 bases each). Sample: unstimulated CD4+ T cells sorted from spleen or lymph node cells, taken before intestinal transplant. The clonotype originates from a human donor who received an intestinal transplant. The CDR3 sequence is CASSFWSGPPGEEQYF. CDR3 DNA sequence: TGTGCCAGCAGTTTTTGGTCGGGACCTCCCGGGGAAGAGCAGTACTTC.